This T cell receptor beta chain came from a study of blood T cell repertoires in COVID-19. Background on the study: Whether acute or convalescent, the COVID-19 samples came from the United States, Italy and Spain.

Sequencing used immunoSEQ multiplex PCR; TCRdb keeps in-frame clones, though not all of them. The repertoire holds tens of thousands of clones, with about 90% as singletons. The J segment lost 5 bases and the V segment lost 2 bases, leaving 4 bases of the junction unmatched. The CDR3 is 16 amino acids. Germline V gives CDR1 SNHLY, CDR2 FYNNEI. Sequencing used peripheral blood. The sequence was collected from a man in his fifties with active COVID-19. The genes are TRBV2 and TRBJ1-5; 12 nucleotides line up with TRBD1. The CDR3 nucleotides are TGTGCCAGCAGTGAAATAGGGACAGGGGGCCATCAGCCCCAGCATTTT. The encoded protein is CASSEIGTGGHQPQHF.